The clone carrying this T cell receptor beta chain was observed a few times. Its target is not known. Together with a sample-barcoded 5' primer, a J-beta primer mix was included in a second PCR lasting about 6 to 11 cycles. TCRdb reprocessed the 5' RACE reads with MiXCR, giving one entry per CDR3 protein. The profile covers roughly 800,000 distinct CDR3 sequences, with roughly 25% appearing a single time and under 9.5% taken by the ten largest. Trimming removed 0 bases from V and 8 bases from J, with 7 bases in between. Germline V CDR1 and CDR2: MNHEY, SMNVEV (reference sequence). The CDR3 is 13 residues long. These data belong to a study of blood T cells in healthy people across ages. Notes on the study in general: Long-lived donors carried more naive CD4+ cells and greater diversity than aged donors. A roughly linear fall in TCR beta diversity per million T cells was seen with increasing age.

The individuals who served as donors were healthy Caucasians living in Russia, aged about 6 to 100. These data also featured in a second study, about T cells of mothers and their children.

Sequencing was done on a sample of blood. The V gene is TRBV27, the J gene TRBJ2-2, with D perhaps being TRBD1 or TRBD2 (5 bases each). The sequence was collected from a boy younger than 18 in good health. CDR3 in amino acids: CASSLSRGGELFF. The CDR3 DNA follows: TGTGCCAGCAGTTTATCGAGGGGAGGGGAGCTGTTTTTT.